The 17 T cell receptor beta chains given below trace back to one sample, sequenced in a study of vaccination and CD4 T cells after COVID-19. Their antigens are not known. As for treatment: approximately nine-day PBMC culture with coronavirus spike peptide pools or control peptides (ViraFEST assay). CD4+ T cells that had been cultured provided DNA sequenced with the Oncomine TCR Beta short-read assay. MiXCR, run by TCRdb on the PCR reads, gives a single entry per CDR3 protein. The sample lists approximately 25,000 distinct CDR3 sequences, less than 80% occurring once. The sample taken for sequencing was CD4+ T cells from blood, cultured in vitro. These receptors all come from a human donor who had recovered from COVID-19.

This clonotype has just a few counts. This chain uses TRBV7-8 with TRBJ1-1; D is possibly TRBD1 (6 bases). The V end was cut by 5 bases, the J end by 1 base, with 8 bases between. CDR1 and CDR2 from the germline V gene are SGHVS and FQNEAQ. The CDR3 is 13 amino acids. CDR3: CASSKTGNTEAFF. Written as DNA, the CDR3 is TGTGCCAGCAGCAAGACAGGGAACACTGAAGCTTTCTTT.

This clonotype has more than one count but fewer than ten. The rearrangement links TRBV7-2 to TRBJ1-5, with D perhaps TRBD1 (6 bases). Germline V gene lookup returns CDR1 SGHTA and CDR2 FQGNSA. Deletions cut 5 bases from V and 6 bases from J, with 14 bases between. The CDR3 totals 14 residues. CDR3 DNA: TGTGCCAGCAGCACAGGGTTGAACGGTCAGCCCCAGCATTTT. Protein product: CASSTGLNGQPQHF.

This clonotype was seen a single time. V usage is TRBV18 and J usage is TRBJ1-5, with D perhaps matching TRBD1 (5 bases). The V gene lost 6 bases and the J gene lost 1 base, with 13 bases spanning the gap. Germline V lookup: CDR1 KGHSH, CDR2 LQKENI. The CDR3 covers 15 residues. The DNA of the CDR3 is TGTGCCAGCTCGGCAGGGCAGGTCAGCAATCAGCCCCAGCATTTT. It translates to CASSAGQVSNQPQHF.

The gene calls are TRBV6-1 and TRBJ2-7, with TRBD2 matching 9 bases. Trimming removed 0 bases from V and 0 bases from J; junction bases left unmatched: 0. Germline values: CDR1 MNHNS, CDR2 SASEGT. CDR3 length: 15 amino acids. CDR3 in DNA: TGTGCCAGCAGTGAAGCTAGCGGGAGCTCCTACGAGCAGTACTTC. Amino acid sequence: CASSEASGSSYEQYF.

The table lists this clonotype with a count of one. The chain combines TRBV20-1 with TRBJ2-2; TRBD1 agrees at 8 bases. Looked up from germline, CDR1 is DFQATT and CDR2 is SNEGSKA (reference sequence). The CDR3 runs 16 residues. V shed 0 bases and J 2 bases; nucleotides not matched to a gene: 5. The DNA of the CDR3 is TGCAGTGCTAGAGATTGGACAGGGACAAACACCGGGGAGCTGTTTTTT. This sequence encodes CSARDWTGTNTGELFF.

This chain's CDR3 is CASSQDWRGYTF. For the CDR3, the DNA is TGTGCCAGCAGCCAAGATTGGCGGGGCTACACCTTC. The rearrangement links TRBV14 to TRBJ1-2, with no clear D. The germline gives CDR1 SGHDN, CDR2 FVKESK. The CDR3 totals 12 residues. Deletions cut 0 bases from V and 8 bases from J, with 7 bases between.

The V and J genes are TRBV7-2 and TRBJ2-7; no clear D. Germline CDR1 reads SGHTA; CDR2 reads FQGNSA. The V end lost 4 bases, the J end lost 6 bases, and 16 bases lay between the germline ends. The CDR3 is made up of 14 amino acids. CDR3 amino acids: CASSSQLPFFEQYF. Written as DNA, the CDR3 is TGTGCCAGCAGCTCCCAACTCCCCTTTTTCGAGCAGTACTTC.

This rearrangement joins TRBV7-6 to TRBJ2-5, with D possibly TRBD2 on 6 matching bases. The V end was cut by 5 bases, the J end by 4 bases, with 11 bases between. Germline CDR1 is SGHVS and CDR2 is FNYEAQ. The length of the CDR3 is 13 residues. In nucleotides, the CDR3 is TGTGCCAGCAGCGGAGGGAGAGTAGAGACCCAGTACTTC. Protein: CASSGGRVETQYF.

The rearrangement joins TRBV6-1 to TRBJ1-6; D might be TRBD1 (5 bases). CDR1 MNHNS and CDR2 SASEGT come from the germline V gene. V lost 11 bases, J lost 7 bases, and 18 bases lay in between. The CDR3 length is 14 residues. The CDR3 DNA is TGTGCCTCTCACCAGGACAACCAGAATTCACCCCTCCACTTT. Its translation: CASHQDNQNSPLHF.

The V and J genes are TRBV11-2 and TRBJ2-5, with 8 bases fitting TRBD2. The V and J ends lost 5 bases and 7 bases, in that order; junction bases with no gene match: 18. This CDR3 contains 17 residues. Looked up from germline, CDR1 is SGHAT and CDR2 is FQNNGV. The CDR3 here is CASSPQLAGWGRGTQYF. CDR3 nucleotide sequence: TGTGCCAGCAGCCCCCAATTAGCGGGGTGGGGCCGGGGGACCCAGTACTTC.

This clonotype was recorded a few times. This chain links TRBV27 with TRBJ1-1; the D gene is possibly TRBD1 (5 bases). V lost 4 bases and J 0 bases, leaving 12 bases between the germline ends. Germline V gives CDR1 MNHEY, CDR2 SMNVEV (reference sequence). The CDR3 is 15 residues long. Here the CDR3 reads CASSSRGLMNTEAFF. CDR3 coding DNA: TGTGCCAGCAGTTCCCGGGGCCTCATGAACACTGAAGCTTTCTTT.

This chain links TRBV20-1 with TRBJ2-5; D tentatively fits TRBD1 or TRBD2 (5 bases each). Trimming shortened V by 3 bases and J by 6 bases, and 20 bases separated the two germline ends. The CDR3 extends over 15 amino acids. Germline-derived CDR1 and CDR2 are DFQATT and SNEGSKA (reference sequence). The CDR3 DNA follows: TGCAGTGCTAGTCTACCCGGGACGGGGTTGCAGACCCAGTACTTC. This codes for CSASLPGTGLQTQYF.

This chain links TRBV7-8 with TRBJ2-1; 9 bases are a match to TRBD2. J was trimmed by 6 bases and V by 5 bases; bases with no gene match: 11. Germline V lookup: CDR1 SGHVS, CDR2 FQNEAQ. CDR3 length: 16 residues. The CDR3, as DNA: TGTGCCAGCAGCCCGAGGCGGGCGGGAGGGCCCAATGAGCAGTTCTTC. Its translation is CASSPRRAGGPNEQFF.

The gene calls are TRBV5-1 and TRBJ2-7, with 7 bases aligning to TRBD1. The CDR3 spans 14 residues. J lost 2 bases, V lost 2 bases, and 4 bases had no gene match. Germline V gene lookup returns CDR1 SGHRS and CDR2 YFSETQ. The CDR3 is CASSFWDRPYEQYF. The CDR3 bases are TGCGCCAGCAGCTTCTGGGACAGACCCTACGAGCAGTACTTC.

V and J are TRBV7-8 and TRBJ2-3; the match to TRBD1 covers 9 bases. Unmatched junction bases numbered 14, after V lost 6 bases and J lost 7 bases. CDR3 length equals 16 residues. Germline loops: CDR1 SGHVS, CDR2 FQNEAQ. The CDR3 here is CASRDGTGKKKNTQYF. The CDR3 nucleotides read TGTGCCAGCAGGGACGGGACAGGGAAGAAGAAGAATACGCAGTATTTT.

The J gene is TRBJ1-1, the V gene TRBV27; D gene uncertain. Trimming removed 3 bases at V and 5 bases at J, with 10 bases between. Germline V gives CDR1 MNHEY, CDR2 SMNVEV (reference sequence). The CDR3 loop spans 13 amino acids. CDR3 nucleotides: TGTGCCAGCAGTTTTCCGGGATGGACTGAAGCTTTCTTT. It codes for CASSFPGWTEAFF.

The V call is TRBV7-9, the J call TRBJ1-1; tentatively, D is TRBD1 (5 bases). Germline CDR1 is SEHNR and CDR2 is FQNEAQ (reference sequence). Between the trimmed V and J ends, which lost 3 bases and 7 bases, there was a span of 9 bases. The CDR3 spans 12 residues. For the CDR3, the DNA is TGTGCCAGCAGCTTGGGACTGGTTGAAGCTTTCTTT. This codes for CASSLGLVEAFF. Full variable domain (remainder filled in from reference TRBV7-9 and TRBJ1-1): DTGVSQNPRHKITKRGQNVTFRCDPISEHNRLYWYRQTLGQGPEFLTYFQNEAQLEKSRLLSDRFSAERPKGSFSTLEIQRTEQGDSAMYLCASSLGLVEAFFGQGTRLTVV.